This is a list of T cell receptor beta chains from one sample in a study of cytomegalovirus exposure and HLA in healthy donors. Some clones are missing from TCRdb's copy, which holds only in-frame ones; the method was immunoSEQ multiplex PCR. The repertoire holds 180,000 or so clones, about three quarters seen once, with around 3.4% in the top ten. The specimen was PBMCs. These TCRs come from a woman aged 60 to 75 in good health and CMV-seropositive. Both conserved end residues are part of each CDR3. D genes are given only for firm matches. Part of the rows lack a size; the others show once, few, many or a class for expanded clones.

size,V,D,CDR3
-,TRBV5-1,TRBD1,CASSSGQGASTGELFF
-,TRBV7-2,-,CASSLASGSDYGYTF
-,TRBV28,TRBD2,CASSLGLAGSNEQFF
-,TRBV27,TRBD2,CASSSLSGAGETQYF
-,TRBV19,-,CASISPTGELFF
-,TRBV7-6,TRBD2,CASSPLSGGILDTGELFF
-,TRBV5-1,-,CASGGLSEETQYF
-,TRBV25-1,-,CASSLSGSQETQYF
-,TRBV29-1,-,CSVYRRGGETQYF
-,TRBV2,-,CASSDPRGGEQYF
-,TRBV28,-,CASRGRGAGEVTIYF
-,TRBV6-5,-,CASWAGSYGYTF
-,TRBV9,-,CASSVGDERASPLHF
-,TRBV19,-,CASSIAARSSYEQYF
-,TRBV11-2,TRBD1,CASSSRTGWGSYGYTF
-,TRBV6-4,TRBD1,CASSIRTGEAQYF
-,TRBV7-3,-,CASSLRVSNEQFF
-,TRBV9,-,CASRGSNGADTQYF
few,TRBV30,TRBD1,CAWSEGQGNNEQFF
-,TRBV27,TRBD1,CASSKEQGARAFF
-,TRBV5-1,-,CASSLVGPQYEQYF
-,TRBV7-8,TRBD1,CASSLNDRGSGNTIYF
-,TRBV14,-,CASSQVGGEQYF
-,TRBV5-1,TRBD1,CASRSDRTLSYEQYF
once,TRBV30,TRBD2,CAWTSGRSTDTQYF
-,TRBV6-5,-,CASSRRGWSEQYF
-,TRBV19,TRBD1,CASNRQGMNTEAFF
-,TRBV11-3,TRBD2,CASSTGLTGDNEQFF
few,TRBV30,-,CAWTLTVSGANVLTF
-,TRBV9,TRBD1,CASSGTGQGEAEAFF
-,TRBV27,TRBD1,CASSPRDSNEKLFF
once,TRBV7-2,-,CASSLAVRETQYF
-,TRBV21-1,-,CASSKSRAGHTIPTQPSYEQYF
-,TRBV28,-,CASSLVRGEAFF
few,TRBV7-9,TRBD2,CSSSLSSGGGYEQYF
-,TRBV5-4,-,CASSSTLGTDTQYF
-,TRBV6-5,-,CASSQQTRGEKLFF
-,TRBV4-3,TRBD1,CASSQRTGKGYEQYF
-,TRBV2,TRBD1,CASSLQGVNTEAFF
-,TRBV5-6,TRBD1,CASLHAGQGIQETQYF
-,TRBV5-1,-,CASSYPDTGELFF
-,TRBV27,TRBD1,CASHRTGAWEQYF
-,TRBV19,TRBD2,CASSTLRRGSGGSVGTDTQYF
-,TRBV19,-,CASSIYAGSGSTEAFF
few,TRBV5-1,-,CASSTGQNTEAFF
-,TRBV7-8,-,CASRTSPGENEQFF
-,TRBV9,-,CASSTLIGGAFF
-,TRBV5-6,TRBD2,CASSLASGRSNEQFF
-,TRBV5-1,-,CASSLTYRDPTAYNEQFF
-,TRBV18,TRBD1,CASSQTGENQPQHF
-,TRBV19,-,CASSIGQTGNTIYF
-,TRBV9,TRBD1,CASSVASGQVAQETQYF
-,TRBV11-2,-,CASSPFLNEQFF
-,TRBV7-9,TRBD2,CASSPPGTSGNNEQFF
-,TRBV5-1,-,CASSLGTGPQETQYF
few,TRBV27,TRBD2,CASSFGLAGVSLSTDTQYF